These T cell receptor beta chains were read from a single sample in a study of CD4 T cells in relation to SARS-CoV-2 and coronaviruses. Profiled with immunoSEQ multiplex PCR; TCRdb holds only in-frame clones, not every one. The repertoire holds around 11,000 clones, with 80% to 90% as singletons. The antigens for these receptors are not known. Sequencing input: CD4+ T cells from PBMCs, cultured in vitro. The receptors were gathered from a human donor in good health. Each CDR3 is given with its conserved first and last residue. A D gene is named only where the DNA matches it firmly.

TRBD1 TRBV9 CASSVGTGGNIYGYTF
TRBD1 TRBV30 CAWKGQGIEKLFF
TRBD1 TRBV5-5 CASSLNQGALNSPLHF
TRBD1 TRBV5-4 CASSLDRVWETQYF
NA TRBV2 CASSQGAPMNTEAFF
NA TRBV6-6 CASSGGDTSNYGYTF
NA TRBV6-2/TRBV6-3 CASSLRVRETQYF
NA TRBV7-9 CASSLAMIYGYTF
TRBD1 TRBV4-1 CASSQDRGQGYGYTF
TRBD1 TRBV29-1 CSVRQGAGNTIYF
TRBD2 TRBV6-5 CASSYSFAGGNEQFF
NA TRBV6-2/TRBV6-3 CASSYSTESSGNTIYF
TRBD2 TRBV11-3 CASSLVIGSGGVHEQFF
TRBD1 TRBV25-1 CASSGWTGDSYNEKLFF
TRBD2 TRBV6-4 CASSDAGASYNEQFF
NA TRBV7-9 CASSPRTGTQNTEAFF
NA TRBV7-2 CASSPQRGARQETQYF
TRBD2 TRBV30 CAWSVTSGSTYYEQYF
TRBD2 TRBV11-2 CASSLGGLAGLTDTQYF
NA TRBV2 CASSVVSGRYGYTF
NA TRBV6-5 CASSYSGGLDEQYF
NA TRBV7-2 CASSSTGYEQYF
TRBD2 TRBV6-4 CASSSSKPGLAGDGRKQFF
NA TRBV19 CASSIRLLADNEQFF
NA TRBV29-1 CSGGQTYNEQFF
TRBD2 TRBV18 CASSPGLAGGYEQYF
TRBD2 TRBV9 CASSESGRGSGELFF
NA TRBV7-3 CASSSRFTDTQYF
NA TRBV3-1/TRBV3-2 CASSQNGNTEAFF
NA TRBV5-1 CASSPVPARGWAGTDTQYF
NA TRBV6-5 CASSYSNREYARAFF
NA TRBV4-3 CASSQDGSRARAGYTF
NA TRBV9 CASSPHFTGEQFF
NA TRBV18 CASSPGRPNSPLHF
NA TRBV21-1 CASSKAYRGQGGYTF
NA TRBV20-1 CSASSSLGEFF
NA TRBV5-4 CASRRDRSGANVLTF
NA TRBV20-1 CSALSTDTQYF
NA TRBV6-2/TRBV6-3 CASSYKDTQYF
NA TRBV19 CASSIAGGYTF
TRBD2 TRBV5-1 CASSPTTGGAGNIQYF
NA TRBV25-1 CASTPTAWGHDEQFF
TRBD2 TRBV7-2 CASRFSGNNEQFF
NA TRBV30 CAWNVGLTTGNTIYF
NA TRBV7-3 CASSSNWGAQQYF